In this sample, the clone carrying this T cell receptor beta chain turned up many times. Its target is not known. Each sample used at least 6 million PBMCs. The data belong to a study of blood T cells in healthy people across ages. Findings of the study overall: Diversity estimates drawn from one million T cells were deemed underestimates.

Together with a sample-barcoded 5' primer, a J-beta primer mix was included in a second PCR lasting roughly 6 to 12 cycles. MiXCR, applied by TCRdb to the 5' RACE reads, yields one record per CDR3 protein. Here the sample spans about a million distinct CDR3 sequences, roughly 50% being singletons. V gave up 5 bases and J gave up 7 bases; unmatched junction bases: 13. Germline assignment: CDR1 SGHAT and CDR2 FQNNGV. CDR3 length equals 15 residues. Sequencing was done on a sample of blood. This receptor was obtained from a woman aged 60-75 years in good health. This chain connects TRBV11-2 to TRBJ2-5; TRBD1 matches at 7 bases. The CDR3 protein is CASSLWTLSGGTQYF. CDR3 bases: TGTGCCAGCAGCCTGTGGACCTTATCAGGGGGGACCCAGTACTTC.